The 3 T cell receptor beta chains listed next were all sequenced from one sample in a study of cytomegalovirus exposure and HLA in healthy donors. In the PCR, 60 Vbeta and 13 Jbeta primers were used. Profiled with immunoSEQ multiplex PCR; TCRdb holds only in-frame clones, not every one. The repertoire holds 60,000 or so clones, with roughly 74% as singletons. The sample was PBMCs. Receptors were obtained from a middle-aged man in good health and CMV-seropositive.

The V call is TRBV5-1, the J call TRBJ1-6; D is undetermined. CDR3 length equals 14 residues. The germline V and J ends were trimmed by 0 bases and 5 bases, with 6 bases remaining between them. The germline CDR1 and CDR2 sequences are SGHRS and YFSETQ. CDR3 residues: CASSLGGDNSPLHF. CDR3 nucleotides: TGCGCCAGCAGCTTGGGAGGAGATAATTCACCCCTCCACTTT.

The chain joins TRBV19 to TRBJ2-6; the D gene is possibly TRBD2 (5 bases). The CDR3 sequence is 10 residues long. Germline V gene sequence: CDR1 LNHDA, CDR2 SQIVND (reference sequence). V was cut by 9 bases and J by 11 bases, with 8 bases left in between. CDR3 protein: CASGIDVLTF. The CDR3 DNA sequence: TGTGCCAGCGGGATTGACGTCCTGACTTTC.

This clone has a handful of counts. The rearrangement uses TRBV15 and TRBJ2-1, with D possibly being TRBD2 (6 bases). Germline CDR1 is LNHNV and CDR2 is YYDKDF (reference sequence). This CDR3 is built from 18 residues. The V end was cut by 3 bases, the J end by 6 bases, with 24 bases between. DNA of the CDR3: TGTGCCACCAGCAGGGGACTCGGGGTGGAGGGCGCTAGCAATGAGCAGTTCTTC. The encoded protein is CATSRGLGVEGASNEQFF.